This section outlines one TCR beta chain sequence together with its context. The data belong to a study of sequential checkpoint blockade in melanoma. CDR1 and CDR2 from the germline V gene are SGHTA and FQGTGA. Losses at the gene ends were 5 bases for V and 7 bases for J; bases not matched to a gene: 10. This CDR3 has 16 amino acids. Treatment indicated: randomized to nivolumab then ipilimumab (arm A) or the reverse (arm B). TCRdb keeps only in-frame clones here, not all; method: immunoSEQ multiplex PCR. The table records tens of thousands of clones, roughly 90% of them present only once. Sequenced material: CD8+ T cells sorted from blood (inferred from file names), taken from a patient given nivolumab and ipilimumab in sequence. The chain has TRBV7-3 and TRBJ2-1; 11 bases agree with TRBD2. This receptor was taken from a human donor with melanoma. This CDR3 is CASSPSTSGRRNEQFF. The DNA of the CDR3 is TGTGCCAGCAGCCCGTCAACTAGCGGGAGAAGGAATGAGCAGTTCTTC.